This TCR beta chain is from a study of molecular identifiers for immune sequencing clone quantification. Looked up from germline, CDR1 is SGHNT and CDR2 is YYREEE (reference sequence). Between the trimmed V and J ends, which lost 4 bases and 0 bases, there was a span of 18 bases. CDR3 length equals 17 residues. This clonotype has ten or more counts. TCRdb re-called the PCR reads through MiXCR, storing one row per CDR3 protein. Among more than 550,000 distinct CDR3 sequences listed, about 25% were seen once. It was from around 20,000 to 990,000 sorted cells, with 10%, 30% or 50% RNA, that naive CD8 libraries came.

The J gene is TRBJ2-3, the V gene TRBV5-4; tentative D call: TRBD1 (5 bases). The sequenced material came from naive CD8+ T cells from blood, with Jurkat cell RNA spiked in. Subset here: FACS-sorted CD8+CD4-CCR7+CD45RA+ naive T cells. The receptor was isolated from a human donor in good health. Some libraries in this study had Jurkat cell RNA spiked in. DNA for the CDR3: TGTGCCAGCAGCCCGAGTGGGGCCCTAGTCAGCACAGATACGCAGTATTTT. This codes for CASSPSGALVSTDTQYF.